This T cell receptor beta chain was profiled in a study of a mutant IDH1 vaccine in newly diagnosed glioma. About the research overall: It was radiotherapy, temozolomide, or both that patients received previously, with most receiving both. Study conclusions and caveats: Pseudoprogression seemed unrelated to changes in top peripheral T cell clonotypes.

Of note for this clone: Its antigen is currently unknown.

Only in-frame clones appear in the TCRdb table, and some are missing; sequencing was by immunoSEQ multiplex PCR. The profile shows about 98,000 clones, 70% to 90% of them singletons. This CDR3 spans 12 amino acids. The germline V and J ends were trimmed by 5 bases and 8 bases, with 9 bases remaining between them. Germline CDR1 is SEHNR and CDR2 is FQNEAQ (reference sequence). Time point given: baseline, week 1 (first vaccination visit). As to treatment: pre-vaccination baseline after standard-of-care therapy. The genes are TRBV7-9 and TRBJ2-2, with D hard to call. The receptor's source is a woman aged 45-59 years with glioma. This specimen was PBMCs, taken from a glioma patient treated with radiotherapy, temozolomide or both. The chain's CDR3 is CASSPLGGELFF. CDR3 nucleotides: TGTGCCAGCAGCCCTCTGGGGGGGGAGCTGTTTTTT.